The clone carrying this T cell receptor beta chain was counted many times. This specimen comes from a study of regulatory T cells in long-lasting Graves disease. Time point described: newly diagnosed GD, antithyroid drugs for less than 3 months. Scientists built the TCR library using RNA that was extracted from PBMCs. The V gene lost 4 bases and the J gene lost 3 bases, with 10 bases spanning the gap. The CDR3 totals 13 residues. The germline V gene encodes CDR1 SNHLY and CDR2 FYNNEI. Construction of the TCR beta libraries employed iRepertoire HTBI primers in conjunction with Arm-PCR of CDR3 regions. MiXCR, run by TCRdb on the multiplex PCR reads, gives a single entry per CDR3 protein. The sample lists 450,000 to 700,000 distinct CDR3 sequences, roughly 14% occurring once. The same sample was also used in a study of T cells in Graves' hyperthyroidism and ophthalmopathy.

V usage is TRBV2 and J usage is TRBJ2-7; tentative D call: TRBD1 (5 bases). The clonotype originates from a man aged 25-40 years with Graves disease. The sequencing used peripheral blood mononuclear cells (PBMCs), collected at new diagnosis, from a patient treated with antithyroid drugs. The CDR3 nucleotides read TGTGCCAGCAGTGGTGGGCAGGGCTACGAGCAGTACTTC. Translation: CASSGGQGYEQYF.